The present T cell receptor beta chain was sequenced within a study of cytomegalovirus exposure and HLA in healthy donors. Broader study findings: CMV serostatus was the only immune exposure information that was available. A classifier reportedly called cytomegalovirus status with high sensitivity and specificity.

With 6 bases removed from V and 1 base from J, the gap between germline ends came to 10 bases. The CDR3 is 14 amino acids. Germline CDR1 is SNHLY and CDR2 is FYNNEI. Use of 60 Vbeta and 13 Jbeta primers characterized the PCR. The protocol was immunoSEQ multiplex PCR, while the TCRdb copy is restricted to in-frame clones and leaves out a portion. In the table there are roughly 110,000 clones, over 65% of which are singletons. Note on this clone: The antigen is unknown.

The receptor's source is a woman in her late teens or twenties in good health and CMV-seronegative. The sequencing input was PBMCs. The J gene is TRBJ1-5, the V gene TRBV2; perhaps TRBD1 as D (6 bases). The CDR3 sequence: CASRGGGSNQPQHF. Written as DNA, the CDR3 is TGTGCCAGCAGGGGAGGGGGAAGCAATCAGCCCCAGCATTTT.